The clone carrying this T cell receptor (beta chain) was counted a few times. The data belong to a study of patients and donors after allogeneic stem cell transplantation. This CDR3 has 12 amino acids. The germline gives CDR1 SEHNR, CDR2 FQNEAQ (reference sequence). V lost 6 bases to trimming and J lost 6 bases, with 10 bases between them. MiXCR was run by TCRdb on the RT-PCR reads, yielding one entry per CDR3 protein. The data contain about 960,000 distinct CDR3 sequences, approximately 19% of them singletons. The TCR originated in a human donor who was either an allogeneic HSCT recipient or a stem cell or donor lymphocyte infusion donor (not recorded which). It is not recorded whose cells these are; they may come from a transplant donor. The gene calls are TRBV7-9 and TRBJ2-3; no clear D gene. Sequences were obtained from blood, either unsorted or a sorted T cell fraction (not recorded which). Here the CDR3 reads CASRYQGDTQYF. The CDR3 nucleotides read TGTGCCAGCAGATACCAAGGGGATACGCAGTATTTT. Together with reference TRBV7-9 and TRBJ2-3, the CDR3 gives the full variable domain: DTGVSQNPRHKITKRGQNVTFRCDPISEHNRLYWYRQTLGQGPEFLTYFQNEAQLEKSRLLSDRFSAERPKGSFSTLEIQRTEQGDSAMYLCASRYQGDTQYFGPGTRLTVL.